This entry describes one T cell receptor beta chain. Its antigen is not identified. The CDR3 end falls 3 residues outside the read, so it is completed with the germline J gene. Unstimulated Tregs (CD4+CD25+CD127-) and CD4+CD25- non-Tregs were sorted from PBMCs. Clones were sequenced by immunoSEQ multiplex PCR, and TCRdb holds only the in-frame ones, with some missing. The sample features approximately 52,000 clones, with around 0.8% in its top ten. Looked up from germline, CDR1 is SGHRS and CDR2 is YFSETQ. With V trimmed by 0 bases and J by 2 bases, 14 bases remained unmatched. The CDR3 covers 18 residues. This sample is part of a study of Tregs in tolerant kidney transplant recipients. Study-wide findings and caveats: Donor-specific Treg expansion exceeded global Treg expansion in tolerant patients, suggesting antigen drive.

V usage is TRBV5-1 and J usage is TRBJ2-7; 7 bases fit TRBD1. The sequence derives from a human donor who received a combined kidney and bone marrow transplant. The specimen was CD4+ T cells from blood, collected before the transplant. CDR3 bases read: TGCGCCAGCAGCTTGGGTCTTCATAAGGGGGCCCGGGCCTACGAG. Amino acid sequence: CASSLGLHKGARAYE. In full, the CDR3 is CASSLGLHKGARAYEQYF.